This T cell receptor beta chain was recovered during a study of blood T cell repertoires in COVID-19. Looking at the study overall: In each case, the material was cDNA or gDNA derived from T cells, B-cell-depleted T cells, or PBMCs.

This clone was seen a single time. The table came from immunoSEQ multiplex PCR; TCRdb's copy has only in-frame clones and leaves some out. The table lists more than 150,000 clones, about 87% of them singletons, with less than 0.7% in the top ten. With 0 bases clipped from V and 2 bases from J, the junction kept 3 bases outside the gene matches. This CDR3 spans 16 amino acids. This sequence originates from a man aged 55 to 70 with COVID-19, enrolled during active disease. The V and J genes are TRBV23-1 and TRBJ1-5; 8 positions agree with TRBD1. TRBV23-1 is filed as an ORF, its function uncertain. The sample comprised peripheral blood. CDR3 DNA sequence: TGCGCCAGCAGTCAATCCAGGGGGCAAGGCAATCAGCCCCAGCATTTT. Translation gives CASSQSRGQGNQPQHF.